Sequencing of this T cell receptor beta chain was carried out in a study of T cells after yellow fever vaccination. Trimming cost V 7 bases and J 3 bases, with 19 bases left between them. Germline V lookup: CDR1 MNHEY, CDR2 SVGAGI. This CDR3 spans 16 amino acids. This clonotype was detected ten times or more. TCRdb called the 5' RACE reads again in MiXCR, with one record for every CDR3 protein. The sample yields roughly 30,000 distinct CDR3 sequences, roughly a tenth seen once. The study, taken as a whole, reports: A weaker secondary response peaked on day 5, the primary on day 15.

Sequenced here: PBMCs, either bulk or a sorted T-cell subset (CD4+, CD8+, memory, or dextramer-sorted; not recorded which), sampled around 15 days after the first yellow fever vaccination. This chain connects TRBV6-5 to TRBJ2-1; tentatively, D is TRBD1 or TRBD2 (6 bases each). This sequence was found in a man younger than 30 who received the YFV17D yellow fever vaccine. In DNA, the CDR3 is TGTGCCAGCACCGAAAGGGGGGAGACTGACTACAATGAGCAGTTCTTC. It encodes CASTERGETDYNEQFF.